Below, one T cell receptor (beta chain) is given with its context. The antigen remains unidentified. Libraries were prepared by immunoSEQ multiplex PCR; TCRdb keeps only in-frame clonotypes and omits some of them. Altogether about 31,000 clones are present, roughly 90% being singletons, with the ten largest covering 12% to 15%. This sample is part of a study of T cell responses to AZD1222 COVID-19 vaccine. General study findings and limits: Donor demographics were predominantly white British with a female majority; clonal diversity may be underestimated. Elevations in Spike-specific TCR breadth and depth followed administration of two AZD1222 doses. After the peak T cell response, and only then, were repertoires sampled.

The CDR3 spans 15 residues. Trimming cost V 2 bases and J 1 base; bases outside gene matches: 5. Germline CDR1 is SGHKS and CDR2 is YYEKEE (reference sequence). The chain carries TRBV5-5 and TRBJ1-2; 7 bases are a match to TRBD1. Sequenced here: peripheral blood, sampled 28 days after the second AZD1222 dose. This sequence originates from an adult who received the AZD1222 COVID-19 vaccine. The CDR3 loop is CASSFATGRNYGYTF. DNA for the CDR3: TGTGCCAGCAGCTTTGCGACAGGGCGTAACTATGGCTACACCTTC.